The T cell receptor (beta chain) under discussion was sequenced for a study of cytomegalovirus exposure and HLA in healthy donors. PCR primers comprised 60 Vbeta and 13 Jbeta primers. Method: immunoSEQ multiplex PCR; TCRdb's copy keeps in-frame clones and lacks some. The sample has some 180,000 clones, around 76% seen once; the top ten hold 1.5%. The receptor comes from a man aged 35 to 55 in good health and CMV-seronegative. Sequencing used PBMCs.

The CDR3 DNA is TGTGCCAGCAAGCCCCCGGGACAGGCCGCCTACGAGCAGTACTTC. This encodes CASKPPGQAAYEQYF. The V gene is TRBV6-5, the J gene TRBJ2-5, with 8 bases aligning to TRBD1. The J call may be faulty, since TRBJ2-7 better matches the DNA end. The CDR3 loop spans 15 amino acids. CDR1 MNHEY and CDR2 SVGAGI come from the germline V gene.